The T cell receptor beta chain described here comes from a study of technical replicates of blood from four donors. The CDR3 loop spans 14 amino acids. The germline gives CDR1 MNHNS, CDR2 SASEGT. V dropped 6 bases and J dropped 10; count of bases not matched to a gene: 10. Method: immunoSEQ multiplex PCR; TCRdb's copy keeps in-frame clones and lacks some. The sample yields 74,000 or so clones, about 92% seen once. The chain carries TRBV6-1 and TRBJ1-4, with TRBD1 matching 8 bases. The specimen was T cells isolated from PBMCs. The receptor was isolated from a human donor in good health. CDR3 DNA sequence: TGTGCCAGCAGGGGAACCGGGACAGGAGGAAAACTGTTTTTT. It is translated as CASRGTGTGGKLFF.